This TCR beta chain was identified in a study of T cell repertoires in cytomegalovirus infection (dated by TCRdb to the late 2010s). A note on the overall study: Recently identified HLA-C-restricted CMV epitopes, whose presentation resists viral immunomodulation, were targeted by peptide stimulations together with well-studied HLA-B-restricted epitopes. Donor HLA type was relevant to the analysis, as public TCR beta signatures indicated carriage of CMV infection together with the matching HLA type.

This specimen's treatment or condition label, interpreted: in vitro stimulation with specific CMV peptide epitopes to enrich CMV-specific T cells. V is trimmed back by 4 bases and J by 5 bases, and the junction contains 4 bases that no gene match accounts for. Per the germline V gene, MDHEN is the CDR1 and SYDVKM is the CDR2. Reading from cysteine to phenylalanine, the CDR3 counts 15 amino acids. This entry keeps only the CDR3 DNA: 45 bases, framed from base 1. This clonotype has ten or more counts. This clone's antigen is unknown. The sample holds no much larger clone one base away, and base qualities are not on file. Data came from an Illumina HiSeq 1500. TCRdb reworked the public reads: Q25 trimming with fastp, MiXCR clone assembly, productive beta chains retained. Duplicate CDR3 protein sequences are folded into a single record with the most common DNA and genes. Recorded for this sample are about 24,000 distinct CDR3 sequences; approximately 22% of them occurred a single time. The ten largest make up about 90% of the sample.

What the study reported, not specific to this receptor: In the ex vivo response, HLA-C-restricted CMV-specific TCR beta clonotypes were dominant, and in two of eight donors the single most frequent clonotype came from this HLA-C-restricted group. In both this cohort and an independent roughly 350-donor cohort, the cumulative frequency of public TCR beta family members distinguished carriers of CMV infection plus the relevant HLA type.

The source is a human donor in good health (CMV status not recorded). Some clones in this sample may be carry-over from other donors' samples. Here the sequenced sample was CD8+ T cells from cultured PBMCs, taken from culture after CMV antigen stimulation. The chain joins TRBV28 to TRBJ1-6, with TRBD1 identical over 8 junction bases. At the DNA level, the sequence is TGTGCCAGCAGTTCGGGGACAGGAGATAATTCACCCCTCCACTTT. Translated, this gives CASSSGTGDNSPLHF.